This T cell receptor (beta chain) was documented in a study of T cells in Graves' hyperthyroidism and ophthalmopathy. Overall study findings and caveats: Most clonotypes expanded in the thyroid (above 0.001) were also present in blood.

There were TCR beta CDR3 regions amplified from RNA transcripts. A first-round RT-PCR of the TCR CDR3 used the HTBI primer set. TCRdb itself ran the multiplex PCR reads through MiXCR, one entry per CDR3 protein. Of around 620,000 distinct CDR3 sequences in the sample, under 60% were seen once. This clonotype was seen just once. Its target is unknown. CDR1 and CDR2 from the germline V gene are SEHNR and FQNEAQ (reference sequence). This CDR3 has 13 amino acids. Trimming cost V 6 bases and J 4 bases, with 13 bases left between them. Uncontrolled infection, other autoimmune disease, pregnancy or lactation excluded patients.

The sequenced material came from peripheral blood or thyroid tissue (not recorded which). The V gene is TRBV7-9, the J gene TRBJ2-7; D tentatively fits TRBD1 or TRBD2 (5 bases each). This clonotype originated in an adult woman with Graves' disease, either hyperthyroidism or ophthalmopathy (not recorded which). In DNA, the CDR3 is TGTGCCAGCAGTGGGGGAGAAGGGTACGAGCAGTACTTC. Its translation is CASSGGEGYEQYF.